The rows below give T cell receptor beta chains drawn from one sample of a study of blood T cell repertoires in COVID-19. The protocol was immunoSEQ multiplex PCR, while the TCRdb copy is restricted to in-frame clones and leaves out a portion. The profile shows about 99,000 clones, 70% to 90% of them singletons. The sequenced sample consisted of peripheral blood. The origin of the receptors is a man aged 50-59 years in a cohort sampled during active COVID-19. CDR3s include the opening cysteine and the closing phenylalanine or tryptophan. The D gene is left open where the match is weak. Where a row states a size, it is once, few, many or the class of an expanded clone; other rows omit it.

TRBV7-9	TRBD1	few	TRBJ1-3	TGTGCCAGCAGCCCCCGGGACAGGGTGTATGGAAACACCATATATTTT	CASSPRDRVYGNTIYF
TRBV7-9	NA	NA	TRBJ1-5	TGTGCCAGCAGCTTATCACAGTTCAATCAGCCCCAGCATTTT	CASSLSQFNQPQHF
TRBV9	TRBD1	NA	TRBJ1-4	TGTGCCAGCAGCTCCTGGACAGGGTACGCAACTAATGAAAAACTGTTTTTT	CASSSWTGYATNEKLFF
TRBV9	TRBD1	NA	TRBJ1-1	TGTGCCAGCAGCCCGGGACAGGGCTCAATGCGTGAAGCTTTCTTT	CASSPGQGSMREAFF
TRBV3-1/TRBV3-2	NA	NA	TRBJ2-2	TGTGCCAGCTGCGTGAAAAACACCGGGGAGCTGTTTTTT	CASCVKNTGELFF
TRBV5-1	TRBD1	NA	TRBJ2-7	TGCGCCAGCAGCCCTACAGGGGTCGACGCCTACGAGCAGTACTTC	CASSPTGVDAYEQYF
TRBV7-3	NA	NA	TRBJ2-7	TGTGCCAGCAGCGAGACAGGCTACGAGCAGTACTTC	CASSETGYEQYF
TRBV28	NA	NA	TRBJ1-6	TGTGCCAGCAGTTTATCACAGTTTAATTCACCCCTCCACTTT	CASSLSQFNSPLHF
TRBV4-3	NA	NA	TRBJ2-2	TGCGCCAGCAGCCAAGATCGTAGGGGGCTGTTTTTT	CASSQDRRGLFF
TRBV28	TRBD2	NA	TRBJ2-7	TGTGCCAGCACAGTAGCGGGGAAGTACGAGCAGTACTTC	CASTVAGKYEQYF
TRBV7-2	NA	NA	TRBJ1-6	TGTGCCAGCAGCTTAGAGGGCAGGGAAAATTCACCCCTCCACTTT	CASSLEGRENSPLHF
TRBV6-2/TRBV6-3	NA	NA	TRBJ1-5	TGTGCCAGCAGTTATCAGGGGAATCAGCCCCAGCATTTT	CASSYQGNQPQHF
TRBV11-3	TRBD2	NA	TRBJ2-3	TGTGCCAGCAGCTTAGGACTAGCGGGGGGTACAGATACGCAGTATTTT	CASSLGLAGGTDTQYF
TRBV5-5	TRBD1	NA	TRBJ2-7	TGTGCCAGCAGCTTACAGGGGGGAAACTACGAGCAGTACTTC	CASSLQGGNYEQYF
TRBV28	NA	NA	TRBJ2-6	TGTGCCAGCAGTCCCTTCCGACAGGCTAAGGCTGGGGCCAACGTCCTGACTTTC	CASSPFRQAKAGANVLTF
TRBV10-1	TRBD1	NA	TRBJ1-1	TGCGCCAGCAGTGACAGGGGGAGCACTGAAGCTTTCTTT	CASSDRGSTEAFF
TRBV24-1	NA	NA	TRBJ2-1	TGTGCCACCAGTGTAGGGAGTGTAGGCAATGAGCAGTTCTTC	CATSVGSVGNEQFF
TRBV6-6	NA	NA	TRBJ2-7	TGTGCCAGCAGTACCGCGGGCTCCTACGAGCAGTACTTC	CASSTAGSYEQYF
TRBV7-9	NA	NA	TRBJ2-5	TGTGCCAGCTCCCCAAATGGAGGGACCCAGTACTTC	CASSPNGGTQYF